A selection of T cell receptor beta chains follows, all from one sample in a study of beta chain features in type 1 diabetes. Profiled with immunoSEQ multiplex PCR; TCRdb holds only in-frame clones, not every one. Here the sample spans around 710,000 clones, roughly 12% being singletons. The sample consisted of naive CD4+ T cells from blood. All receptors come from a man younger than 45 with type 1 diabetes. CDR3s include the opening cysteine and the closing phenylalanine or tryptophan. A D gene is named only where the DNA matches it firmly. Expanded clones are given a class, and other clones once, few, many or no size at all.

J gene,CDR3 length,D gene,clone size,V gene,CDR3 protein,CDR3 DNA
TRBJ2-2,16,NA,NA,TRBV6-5,CASSYSRTANTGELFF,TGTGCCAGCAGTTACTCGAGGACGGCGAACACCGGGGAGCTGTTTTTT
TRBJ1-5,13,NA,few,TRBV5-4,CASSLNSNQPQHF,TGTGCCAGCAGCTTGAACAGCAATCAGCCCCAGCATTTT
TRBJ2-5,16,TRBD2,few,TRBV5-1,CASSRGTSGAQETQYF,TGCGCCAGCAGCCGTGGAACTAGCGGGGCCCAAGAGACCCAGTACTTC
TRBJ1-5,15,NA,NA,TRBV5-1,CASSLEVGSNQPQHF,TGCGCCAGCAGCTTGGAGGTGGGGAGCAATCAGCCCCAGCATTTT
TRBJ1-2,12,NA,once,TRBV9,CASSGVKGGYTF,TGTGCCAGCAGCGGAGTCAAGGGGGGCTACACCTTC
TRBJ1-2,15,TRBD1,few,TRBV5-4,CASSINTGGASGYTF,TGTGCCAGCAGCATCAACACAGGGGGCGCTTCTGGCTACACCTTC
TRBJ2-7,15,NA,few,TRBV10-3,CAIREGLLKTYEQYF,TGTGCCATCAGGGAGGGACTCCTGAAAACCTACGAGCAGTACTTC
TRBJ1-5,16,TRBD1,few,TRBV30,CAWSPSGTGIGQPQHF,TGTGCCTGGAGCCCCTCAGGGACAGGGATAGGACAGCCCCAGCATTTT
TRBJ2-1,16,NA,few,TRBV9,CASSVDPGVSYNEQFF,TGTGCCAGCAGCGTAGACCCAGGGGTCTCCTACAATGAGCAGTTCTTC
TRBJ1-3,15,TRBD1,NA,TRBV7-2,CASSTQGARGNTIYF,TGTGCCAGCAGCACCCAGGGGGCGCGTGGAAACACCATATATTTT
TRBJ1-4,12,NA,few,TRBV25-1,CACGQGYEKLFF,TGTGCCTGCGGACAAGGGTATGAAAAACTGTTTTTT
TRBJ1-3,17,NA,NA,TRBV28,CASSSPGGGVSGNTIYF,TGTGCCAGCAGCTCCCCGGGTGGAGGAGTCTCTGGAAACACCATATATTTT
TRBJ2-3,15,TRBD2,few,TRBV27,CASTPSGGFTDTQYF,TGTGCCAGCACTCCTAGCGGGGGGTTCACAGATACGCAGTATTTT
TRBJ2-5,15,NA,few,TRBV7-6,CASSSRPAFQETQYF,TGTGCCAGCAGCTCTCGGCCGGCCTTCCAAGAGACCCAGTACTTC
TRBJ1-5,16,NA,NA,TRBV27,CASSLGTLGPNQPQHF,TGTGCCAGCAGTTTAGGGACCCTTGGGCCTAATCAGCCCCAGCATTTT
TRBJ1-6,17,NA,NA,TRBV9,CASSPSEAPYQNSPLHF,TGTGCCAGCAGCCCTTCAGAGGCACCCTACCAAAATTCACCCCTCCACTTT
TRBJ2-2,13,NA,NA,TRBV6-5,CASRVAVTGELFF,TGTGCCAGCAGAGTTGCCGTCACCGGGGAGCTGTTTTTT
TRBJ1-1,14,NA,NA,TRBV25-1,CASSDDWGGTEAFF,TGTGCCAGCAGTGATGATTGGGGGGGCACTGAAGCTTTCTTT
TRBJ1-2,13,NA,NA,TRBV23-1,CASSHPWTNGYTF,TGCGCCAGCAGTCATCCCTGGACTAATGGCTACACCTTC
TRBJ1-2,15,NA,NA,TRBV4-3,CASSPQGAGAYGYTF,TGCGCCAGCAGCCCCCAAGGAGCAGGGGCCTATGGCTACACCTTC
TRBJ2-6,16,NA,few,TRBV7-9,CASSLAVSSGANVLTF,TGTGCCAGCAGCTTAGCGGTTAGCTCTGGGGCCAACGTCCTGACTTTC
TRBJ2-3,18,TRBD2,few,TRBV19,CASSIDPRLAYRTDTQYF,TGTGCCAGTAGTATAGATCCGCGACTAGCGTATCGCACAGATACGCAGTATTTT
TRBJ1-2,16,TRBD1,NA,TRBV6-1,CASSEAATGLDYGYTF,TGTGCCAGCAGTGAAGCTGCGACAGGGCTTGACTATGGCTACACCTTC
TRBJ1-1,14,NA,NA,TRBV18,CASSPSTGTREAFF,TGTGCCAGCTCACCCAGCACGGGGACCCGTGAAGCTTTCTTT
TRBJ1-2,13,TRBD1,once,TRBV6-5,CASSKDRNYGYTF,TGTGCCAGCAGTAAGGACAGGAACTATGGCTACACCTTC
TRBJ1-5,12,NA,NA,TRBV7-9,CASSLYRQPQHF,TGTGCCAGCAGCTTATACCGACAGCCCCAGCATTTT
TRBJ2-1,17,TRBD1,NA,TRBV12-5,CASGQQSGTVPNYEQFF,TGTGCTAGTGGCCAGCAATCCGGGACAGTCCCCAATTATGAGCAGTTCTTC
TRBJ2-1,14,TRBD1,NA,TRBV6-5,CASSYSGQYNEQFF,TGTGCCAGCAGTTACTCGGGACAGTACAATGAGCAGTTCTTC
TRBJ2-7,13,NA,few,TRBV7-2,CASSLTGPYEQYF,TGTGCCAGCAGCCTGACAGGACCCTACGAGCAGTACTTC
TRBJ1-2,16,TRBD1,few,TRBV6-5,CASSYSRPGQGYGYTF,TGTGCCAGCAGTTACTCGAGGCCGGGACAGGGTTATGGCTACACCTTC
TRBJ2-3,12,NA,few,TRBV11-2,CASSVHLDTQYF,TGTGCCAGCAGCGTCCATTTGGATACGCAGTATTTT
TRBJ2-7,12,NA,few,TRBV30,CAWSEYTYEQYF,TGTGCCTGGAGTGAATATACCTACGAGCAGTACTTC
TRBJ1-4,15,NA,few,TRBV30,CAWSATEGVYEKLFF,TGTGCCTGGAGTGCCACTGAGGGGGTTTATGAAAAACTGTTTTTT
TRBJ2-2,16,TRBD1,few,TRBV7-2,CASSLVLGQGTGELFF,TGTGCCAGCAGCTTAGTATTGGGACAGGGGACCGGGGAGCTGTTTTTT
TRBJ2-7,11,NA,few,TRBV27,CASSTPREQYF,TGTGCCAGCAGTACCCCAAGGGAGCAGTACTTC
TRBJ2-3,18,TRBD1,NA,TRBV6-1,CASSERPGQKFRTDTQYF,TGTGCCAGCAGTGAAAGACCGGGACAGAAATTTCGTACAGATACGCAGTATTTT
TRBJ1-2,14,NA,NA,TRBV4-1,CASSQLQVSYGYTF,TGCGCCAGCAGCCAACTACAGGTATCCTATGGCTACACCTTC
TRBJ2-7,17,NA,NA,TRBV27,CASRVYGDGDKSYEQYF,TGTGCCAGCAGAGTTTACGGTGACGGGGACAAATCCTACGAGCAGTACTTC
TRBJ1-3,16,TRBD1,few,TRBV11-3,CASSLGGTEAGNTIYF,TGTGCCAGCAGCTTAGGCGGGACAGAAGCTGGAAACACCATATATTTT
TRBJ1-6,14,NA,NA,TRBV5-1,CASSGGGNNSPLHF,TGCGCCAGCAGTGGGGGTGGAAATAATTCACCCCTCCACTTT
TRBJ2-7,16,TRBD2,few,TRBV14,CASSQELGTRRNEQYF,TGTGCCAGCAGCCAAGAATTGGGGACTAGACGGAACGAGCAGTACTTC